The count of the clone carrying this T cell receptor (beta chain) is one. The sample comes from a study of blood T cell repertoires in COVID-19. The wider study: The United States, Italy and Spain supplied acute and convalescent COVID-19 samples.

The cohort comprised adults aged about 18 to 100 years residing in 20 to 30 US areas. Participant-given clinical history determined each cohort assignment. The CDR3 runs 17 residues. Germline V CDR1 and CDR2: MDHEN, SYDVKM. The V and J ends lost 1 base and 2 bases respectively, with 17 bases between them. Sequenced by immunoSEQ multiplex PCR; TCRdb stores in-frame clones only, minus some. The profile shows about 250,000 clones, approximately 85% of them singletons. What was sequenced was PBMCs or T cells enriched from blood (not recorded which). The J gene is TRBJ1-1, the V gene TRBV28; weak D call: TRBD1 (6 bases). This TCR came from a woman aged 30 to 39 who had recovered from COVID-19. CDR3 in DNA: TGTGCCAGCAGTTTATACCCCCAGGGGTCCCTAAACACTGAAGCTTTCTTT. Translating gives CASSLYPQGSLNTEAFF.